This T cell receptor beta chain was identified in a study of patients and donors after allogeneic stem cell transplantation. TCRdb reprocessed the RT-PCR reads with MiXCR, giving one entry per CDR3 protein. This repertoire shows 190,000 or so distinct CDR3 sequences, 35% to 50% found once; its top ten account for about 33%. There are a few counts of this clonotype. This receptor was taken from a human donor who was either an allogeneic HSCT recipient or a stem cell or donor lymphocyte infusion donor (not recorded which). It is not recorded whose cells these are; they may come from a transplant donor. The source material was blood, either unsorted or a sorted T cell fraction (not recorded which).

The CDR3 DNA reads TGTGCCAGCGCTTTGGGGGGCTTGAACACTGAAGCTTTCTTT. It translates to CASALGGLNTEAFF. The chain combines TRBV7-3 with TRBJ1-1; TRBD1 might be the D (6 bases). The CDR3 contains 14 residues. The germline gives CDR1 SGHTA, CDR2 FQGTGA. Trimming stripped 8 bases from V and 0 bases from J, with 13 bases between. Full variable domain (rest looked up from reference TRBV7-3 and TRBJ1-1): GAGVSQTPSNKVTEKGKYVELRCDPISGHTALYWYRQSLGQGPEFLIYFQGTGAADDSGLPNDRFFAVRPEGSVSTLKIQRTERGDSAVYLCASALGGLNTEAFFGQGTRLTVV.